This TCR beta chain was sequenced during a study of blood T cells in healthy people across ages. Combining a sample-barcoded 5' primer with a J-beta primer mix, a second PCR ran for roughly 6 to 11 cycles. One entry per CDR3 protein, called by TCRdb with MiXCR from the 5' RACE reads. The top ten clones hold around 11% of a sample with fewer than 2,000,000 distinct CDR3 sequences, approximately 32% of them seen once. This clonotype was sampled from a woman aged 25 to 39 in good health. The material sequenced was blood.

CDR3: CASSQESGSLADTQYF. CDR3 nucleotides: TGTGCCAGCAGCCAAGAAAGTGGTAGTCTCGCAGATACGCAGTATTTT. The rearrangement joins TRBV3-1 to TRBJ2-3; D is unclear. Trimming shortened V by 0 bases and J by 4 bases, and 14 bases separated the two germline ends. Germline assignment: CDR1 LGHDT and CDR2 YNNKEL (reference sequence). This CDR3 comprises 16 residues.